This T cell receptor (beta chain) stems from a study of blood T cells in healthy people across ages. Study-level findings and limits: Not knowing donor CMV status may have confounded expanded clonotype changes. Fewer expanded clones and more diversity marked long-lived versus aged donors.

The ends were cut back, 3 bases at V and 0 bases at J, with 5 bases in the middle. The CDR3 spans 13 residues. Germline V gene sequence: CDR1 MNHEY, CDR2 SVGAGI. Together with a sample-barcoded 5' primer, a J-beta primer mix was included in a second PCR lasting roughly 7 to 11 cycles. In TCRdb, the 5' RACE reads were re-called with MiXCR into one record per CDR3 protein. The sample has some 700,000 distinct CDR3 sequences, roughly 41% seen once. This clonotype was seen only a few times. Its target is unknown. Each donor gave approximately 9.5 milliliters of peripheral blood. This clonotype was sampled from a woman aged 55-70 years in good health. The sequenced sample consisted of blood. The chain recombines TRBV6-5 with TRBJ1-2; D is uncertain. The CDR3 spells CASSYMANYGYTF. The CDR3 DNA reads TGTGCCAGCAGTTATATGGCTAACTATGGCTACACCTTC.